This section outlines one T cell receptor beta chain sequence together with its context. Its antigen is as yet unknown. The authors reverse transcribed 0.5 to 1 ug RNA with random hexamers. Multiplex immunoSEQ PCR targeted 54 Vbeta and 13 Jbeta TCR beta segments. TCRdb processed the immunoSEQ multiplex PCR reads anew with MiXCR; each CDR3 protein has one entry. The sample lists hundreds of thousands of distinct CDR3 sequences, 90% to 96% occurring once. The V gene's germline CDR1 is DFQATT and CDR2 SNEGSKA (reference sequence). This CDR3 region has 15 residues. J lost 0 bases, V lost 5 bases, and 8 bases had no gene match. The entry originates in a study of CD8 T cells in Susac syndrome. At the level of the study: Sequenced Susac syndrome patients included more than five with clinically active disease and eight in remission. Findings and caveats of the study: There was no clonal expansion in the CD4+ T cell repertoires of Susac syndrome.

TCR beta sequencing was performed on blood CD8+ and CD4+ T cells. The source material was CD4+ T cells from PBMCs. V gene TRBV20-1 combines with J gene TRBJ2-7, with TRBD2 identical over 9 bases. The sequence was obtained from a human donor with Susac syndrome. DNA for the CDR3: TGCAGTGCTGAATTAGCGGGAGCTAGCTCCTACGAGCAGTACTTC. Translation: CSAELAGASSYEQYF.